This T cell receptor beta chain was sequenced for a study of radiotherapy plus CTLA-4 blockade in lung cancer. Study summary: Disease control was seen in about 30% of patients, objective responses in about 19%. General study results and limits: Expansion of tumor-derived TCR clones was observed in blood after radiotherapy plus ipilimumab. Reportedly, early blood T cell clone dynamics best predicted response, with interferon-beta.

Assay: immunoSEQ multiplex PCR; the TCRdb copy retains only in-frame clones and omits some. The profile shows about 120,000 clones, nearly 80% of them singletons. Trimming left V 4 bases short and J 0 bases short, with 9 bases between. Germline CDR1 and CDR2: SGHTA and FQGNSA. This CDR3 has 14 residues. As to this clone: Its antigen is undetermined.

Chemo-refractory metastatic non-small-cell lung cancer patients received focal radiation with ipilimumab CTLA-4 blockade. The starting material was peripheral blood, obtained from a patient treated with radiotherapy plus ipilimumab. The sequence derives from a human donor with non-small cell lung cancer who had a partial response to radiotherapy plus ipilimumab. J is TRBJ2-5 and V is TRBV7-2; weak D call: TRBD1 (6 bases). The DNA for the CDR3 is TGTGCCAGCAGCTCGACAGGCTACCAAGAGACCCAGTACTTC. This sequence encodes CASSSTGYQETQYF.